The 5 T cell receptor beta chains in this list originate from one sample, sequenced in a study of CD8 T cells in Susac syndrome. Reverse transcription of about 0.5 to 1 ug RNA was carried out with random hexamers. TCRdb reprocessed the immunoSEQ multiplex PCR reads with MiXCR, giving one entry per CDR3 protein. The data contain under 90,000 distinct CDR3 sequences, roughly 94% of them singletons. Specimen: CD8+ T cells from PBMCs. The receptors derive from a human donor with Susac syndrome.

The chain carries TRBV7-9 and TRBJ2-7; 8 bases are shared with TRBD2. This CDR3 region has 14 residues. Per germline, CDR1 SEHNR and CDR2 FQNEAQ (reference sequence). V lost 1 base and J lost 4; bases outside the gene matches: 3. CDR3 in DNA: TGTGCCAGCAGCTTAGGGGGACTAGTTTACGAGCAGTACTTC. Its protein product is CASSLGGLVYEQYF. Variable domain in full (rest from reference TRBV7-9 and TRBJ2-7): DTGVSQNPRHKITKRGQNVTFRCDPISEHNRLYWYRQTLGQGPEFLTYFQNEAQLEKSRLLSDRFSAERPKGSFSTLEIQRTEQGDSAMYLCASSLGGLVYEQYFGPGTRLTVT.

V usage is TRBV7-3 and J usage is TRBJ2-3, with 8 bases aligning to TRBD2. The CDR3 spans 16 residues. CDR1 is SGHTA, CDR2 FQGTGA, per germline. The V and J ends lost 4 bases and 0 bases, in that order; junction bases with no gene match: 6. CDR3 nucleotides: TGTGCCAGCAGCTCAACTAGCGGTGCTAGCACAGATACGCAGTATTTT. It specifies CASSSTSGASTDTQYF.

The rearrangement uses TRBV4-1 and TRBJ2-3, with 7 bases fitting TRBD1. This CDR3 spans 14 amino acids. Germline CDR1 is MGHRA and CDR2 is YSYEKL. Trimming took 11 bases from V and 1 from J; bases not matched to a gene: 9. The CDR3 is CASRLGTGTDTQYF. The CDR3 nucleotides are TGCGCCTCCCGGCTGGGGACAGGCACAGATACGCAGTATTTT.

The count of this clonotype is one. V usage is TRBV30 and J usage is TRBJ1-5, with TRBD1 as a possible D gene (5 bases). Germline V lookup: CDR1 GTSNPN, CDR2 SVGIG (reference sequence). The CDR3 has 15 amino acids. Trimming took 5 bases from V and 3 from J, leaving 17 bases between them. The CDR3 sequence: CAWRPGVGANQPQHF. CDR3 nucleotides: TGTGCCTGGCGACCGGGCGTTGGGGCCAATCAGCCCCAGCATTTT.

CDR3 residues: CASSLTGTEAFF. The CDR3 coding sequence is TGCGCCAGCAGTCTTACCGGGACAGAAGCTTTCTTT. V and J are TRBV4-3 and TRBJ1-1, with a tentative D call TRBD1 (6 bases). V lost 6 bases, J lost 8 bases, and 13 bases lay in between. The CDR3 contains 12 residues. CDR1 and CDR2 from the germline V gene are LGHNA and YSLEER.